Sequencing of this TCR beta chain was carried out in a study of blood T cell repertoires in COVID-19. Study-wide context: The origin of the acute and convalescent COVID-19 samples was the United States, Italy and Spain. In each case, the material was cDNA or gDNA derived from T cells, B-cell-depleted T cells, or PBMCs.

The CDR3 sequence is 14 residues long. Germline values: CDR1 LNHNV, CDR2 YYDKDF (reference sequence). The germline V and J ends were trimmed by 4 bases and 1 base, with 10 bases remaining between them. In the authors' methods: By means of reference gene primer amplification, nucleated cell counts were estimated. The assay was immunoSEQ multiplex PCR, and TCRdb's table has in-frame clones only and misses some. The DNA gave D and trimming, while V, J and clone size come from that table. Of 200,000 or so clones listed, almost 85% were seen once; the top ten hold 6.5% to 7%. Input material: peripheral blood. V is TRBV15 and J is TRBJ1-1, with D maybe TRBD1 (5 bases). The sequence came from a human donor with acute or convalescent COVID-19. The donor label of this sample is uncertain. The CDR3 sequence: CATSIPTANTEAFF. The CDR3 region has the DNA TGTGCCACCAGCATACCGACAGCGAACACTGAAGCTTTCTTT.